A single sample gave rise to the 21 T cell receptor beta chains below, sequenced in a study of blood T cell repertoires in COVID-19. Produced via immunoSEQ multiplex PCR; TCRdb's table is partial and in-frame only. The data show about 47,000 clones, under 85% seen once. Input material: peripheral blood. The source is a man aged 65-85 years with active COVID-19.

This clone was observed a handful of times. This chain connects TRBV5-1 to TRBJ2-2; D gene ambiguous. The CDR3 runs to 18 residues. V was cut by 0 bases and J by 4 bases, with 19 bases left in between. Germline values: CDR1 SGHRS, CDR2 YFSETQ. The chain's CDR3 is CASSLGPVQLGPTGELFF. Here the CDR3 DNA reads TGCGCCAGCAGCTTGGGTCCCGTCCAATTGGGCCCCACCGGGGAGCTGTTTTTT.

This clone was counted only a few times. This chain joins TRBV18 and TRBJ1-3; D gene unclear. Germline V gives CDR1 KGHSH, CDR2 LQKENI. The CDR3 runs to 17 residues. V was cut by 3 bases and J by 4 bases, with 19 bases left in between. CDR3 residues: CASSPRGAVNLGNTIYF. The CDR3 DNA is TGTGCCAGCTCACCTCGCGGAGCGGTCAATTTAGGAAACACCATATATTTT. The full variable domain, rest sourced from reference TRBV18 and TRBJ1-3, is NAGVMQNPRHLVRRRGQEARLRCSPMKGHSHVYWYRQLPEEGLKFMVYLQKENIIDESGMPKERFSAEFPKEGPSILRIQQVVRGDSAAYFCASSPRGAVNLGNTIYFGEGSWLTVV.

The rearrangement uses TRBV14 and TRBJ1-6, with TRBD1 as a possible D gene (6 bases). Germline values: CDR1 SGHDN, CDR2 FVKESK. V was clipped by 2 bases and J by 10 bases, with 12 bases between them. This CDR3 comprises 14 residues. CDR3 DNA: TGTGCCAGCAGCCAAACTACAGGGATCTCACCCCTCCACTTT. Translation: CASSQTTGISPLHF.

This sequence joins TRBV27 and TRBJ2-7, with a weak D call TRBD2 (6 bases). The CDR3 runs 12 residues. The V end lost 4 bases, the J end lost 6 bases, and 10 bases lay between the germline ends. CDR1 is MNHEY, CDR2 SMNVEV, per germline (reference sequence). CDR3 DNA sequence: TGTGCCAGCAGTTGGCTGGGGGGCGAGCAGTACTTC. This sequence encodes CASSWLGGEQYF.

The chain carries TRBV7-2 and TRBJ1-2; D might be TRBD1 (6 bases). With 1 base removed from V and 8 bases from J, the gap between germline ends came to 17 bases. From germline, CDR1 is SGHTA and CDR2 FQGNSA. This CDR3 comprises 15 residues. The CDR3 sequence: CASSLERTELGGYTF. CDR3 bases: TGTGCCAGCAGCTTAGAGAGGACAGAGCTAGGGGGCTACACCTTC.

CDR3 DNA: TGTGCCAGCAGAAAACAAGAGACTTTGAACACTGAAGCTTTCTTT. As protein: CASRKQETLNTEAFF. The chain joins TRBV2 to TRBJ1-1; D ambiguous. The V and J ends lost 6 bases and 0 bases respectively, with 14 bases between them. The CDR3 totals 15 residues. Looked up from germline, CDR1 is SNHLY and CDR2 is FYNNEI.

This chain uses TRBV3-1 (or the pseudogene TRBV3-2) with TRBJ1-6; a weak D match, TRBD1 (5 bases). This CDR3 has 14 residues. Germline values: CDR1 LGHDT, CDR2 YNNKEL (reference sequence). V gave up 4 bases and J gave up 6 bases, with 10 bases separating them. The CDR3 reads CASSLTGLNSPLHF. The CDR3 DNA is TGTGCCAGCAGCCTTACAGGTCTTAATTCACCCCTCCACTTT.

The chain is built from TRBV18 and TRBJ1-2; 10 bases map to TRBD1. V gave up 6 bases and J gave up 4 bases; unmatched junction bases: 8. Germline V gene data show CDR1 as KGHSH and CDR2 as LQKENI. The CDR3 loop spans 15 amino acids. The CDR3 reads CASSKTGTGVYGYTF. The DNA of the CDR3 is TGTGCCAGCTCTAAAACCGGGACAGGGGTCTATGGCTACACCTTC.

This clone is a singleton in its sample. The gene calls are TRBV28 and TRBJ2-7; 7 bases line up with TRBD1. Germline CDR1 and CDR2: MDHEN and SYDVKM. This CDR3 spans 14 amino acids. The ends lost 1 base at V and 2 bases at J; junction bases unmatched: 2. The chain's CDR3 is CASSLYQGAYEQYF. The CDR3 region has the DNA TGTGCCAGCAGTTTATACCAGGGGGCCTACGAGCAGTACTTC.

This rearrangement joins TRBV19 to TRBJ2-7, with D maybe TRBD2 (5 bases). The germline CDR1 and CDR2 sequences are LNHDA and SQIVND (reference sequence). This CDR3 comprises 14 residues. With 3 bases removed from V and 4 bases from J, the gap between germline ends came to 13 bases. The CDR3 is CASSIKLREYEQYF. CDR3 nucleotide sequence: TGTGCCAGTAGTATCAAGCTCCGGGAATACGAGCAGTACTTC.

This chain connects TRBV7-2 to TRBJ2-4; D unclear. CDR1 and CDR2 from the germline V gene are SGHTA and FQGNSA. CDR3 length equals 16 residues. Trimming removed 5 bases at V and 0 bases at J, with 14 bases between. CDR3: CASSPTRILAKNIQYF. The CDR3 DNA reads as TGTGCCAGCAGCCCCACCAGGATCCTAGCCAAAAACATTCAGTACTTC.

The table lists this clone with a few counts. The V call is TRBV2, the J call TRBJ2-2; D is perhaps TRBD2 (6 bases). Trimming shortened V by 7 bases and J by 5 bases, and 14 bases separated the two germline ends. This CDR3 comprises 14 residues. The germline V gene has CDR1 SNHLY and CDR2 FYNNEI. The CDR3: CASIRRGGTGELFF. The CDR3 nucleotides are TGTGCCAGCATCAGGAGGGGTGGGACCGGGGAGCTGTTTTTT.

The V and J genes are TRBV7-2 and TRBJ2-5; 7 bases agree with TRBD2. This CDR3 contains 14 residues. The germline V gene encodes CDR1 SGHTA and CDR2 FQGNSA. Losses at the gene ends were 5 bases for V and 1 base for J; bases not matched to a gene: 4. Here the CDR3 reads CASSLQRGQETQYF. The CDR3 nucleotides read TGTGCCAGCAGCCTCCAGCGGGGCCAAGAGACCCAGTACTTC.

The CDR3 DNA is TGTGCCAGCAGCCCCCTGCCTCAGGCCCGAATCTACAATGAGCAGTTCTTC. Encoded protein: CASSPLPQARIYNEQFF. The chain is built from TRBV28 and TRBJ2-1; D remains unclear. The CDR3 covers 17 residues. Between the trimmed V and J ends, which lost 6 bases and 3 bases, there was a span of 21 bases. The V gene's germline CDR1 is MDHEN and CDR2 SYDVKM.

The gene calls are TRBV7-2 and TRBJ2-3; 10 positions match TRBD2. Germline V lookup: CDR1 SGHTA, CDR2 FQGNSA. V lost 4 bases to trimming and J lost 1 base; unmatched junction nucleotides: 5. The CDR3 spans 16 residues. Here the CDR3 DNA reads TGTGCCAGCAGCTCCCTAGCGGGGGCACGCACAGATACGCAGTATTTT. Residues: CASSSLAGARTDTQYF.

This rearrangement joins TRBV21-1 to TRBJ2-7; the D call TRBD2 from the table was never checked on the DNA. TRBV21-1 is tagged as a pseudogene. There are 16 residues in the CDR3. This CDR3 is CASSKALGGGAYEQYF. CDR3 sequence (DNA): TGTGCCAGCAGCAAAGCCCTGGGTGGGGGGGCGTACGAGCAGTACTTC.

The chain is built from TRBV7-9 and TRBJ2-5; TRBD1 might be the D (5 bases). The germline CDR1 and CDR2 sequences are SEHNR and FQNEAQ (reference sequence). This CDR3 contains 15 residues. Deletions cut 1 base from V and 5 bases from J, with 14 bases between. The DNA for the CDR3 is TGTGCCAGCAGCTTAGGCAGGGTCAAGGGGGAGACCCAGTACTTC. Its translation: CASSLGRVKGETQYF.

The CDR3 loop reads CATQDRANVLTF. CDR3 DNA sequence: TGTGCCACGCAGGATAGGGCCAACGTCCTGACTTTC. The rearrangement links TRBV10-3 to TRBJ2-6, with D unclear. CDR3 length equals 12 residues. CDR1 is ENHRY, CDR2 SYGVKD, per germline. V lost 10 bases, J lost 5 bases, and 9 bases lay in between.

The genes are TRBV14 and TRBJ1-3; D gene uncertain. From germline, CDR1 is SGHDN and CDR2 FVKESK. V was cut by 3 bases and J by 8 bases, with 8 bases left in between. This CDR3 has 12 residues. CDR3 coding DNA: TGTGCCAGCAGCCACGGGGTGTACACCATATATTTT. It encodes CASSHGVYTIYF. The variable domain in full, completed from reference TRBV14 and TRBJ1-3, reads EAGVTQFPSHSVIEKGQTVTLRCDPISGHDNLYWYRRVMGKEIKFLLHFVKESKQDESGMPNNRFLAERTGGTYSTLKVQPAELEDSGVYFCASSHGVYTIYFGEGSWLTVV.

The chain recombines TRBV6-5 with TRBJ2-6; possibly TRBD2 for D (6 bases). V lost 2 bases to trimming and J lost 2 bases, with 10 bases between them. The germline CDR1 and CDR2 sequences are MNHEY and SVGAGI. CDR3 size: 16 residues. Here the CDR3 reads CASSYLPGAGANVLTF. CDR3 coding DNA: TGTGCCAGCAGTTACCTTCCGGGAGCTGGGGCCAACGTCCTGACTTTC.

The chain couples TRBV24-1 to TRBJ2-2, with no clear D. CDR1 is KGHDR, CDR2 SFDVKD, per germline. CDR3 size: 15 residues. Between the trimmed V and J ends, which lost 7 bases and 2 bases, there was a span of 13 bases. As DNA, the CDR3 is TGTGCCACCAGCTCGGGTACTGGAAACACCGGGGAGCTGTTTTTT. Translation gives CATSSGTGNTGELFF.